Listed below are T cell receptor beta chains from one sample, sequenced in a study of blood T cells in healthy people across ages. TCRdb reprocessed the 5' RACE reads with MiXCR, giving one entry per CDR3 protein. The repertoire holds 500,000 to 600,000 distinct CDR3 sequences, with 25% to 30% as singletons. Sequencing was performed on blood. The receptors here all came from a woman in her 70s in good health. CDR3s include the opening cysteine and the closing phenylalanine or tryptophan. D genes are given only for firm matches. Not every row has a clone size; where given, it reads once, few, many or a size class.

v_call: TRBV25-1
j_call: TRBJ2-6
clone_size: many
d_call: NA
cdr3_nt: TGTGCCAGCAGTGCGGCGGGCACTGGGGCCAACGTCCTGACTTTC
cdr3_aa: CASSAAGTGANVLTF

v_call: TRBV5-1
j_call: TRBJ1-2
clone_size: NA
d_call: NA
cdr3_nt: TGCGCCAGCAGCTTGGAGGATTTAGGGAGTCTCTATGGCTACACCTTC
cdr3_aa: CASSLEDLGSLYGYTF

v_call: TRBV5-1
j_call: TRBJ1-2
clone_size: few
d_call: NA
cdr3_nt: TGCGCCAGCAGCTCACAAGCCGGGGGGCCTAACTATGGCTACACCTTC
cdr3_aa: CASSSQAGGPNYGYTF

v_call: TRBV5-6
j_call: TRBJ1-4
clone_size: NA
d_call: TRBD1
cdr3_nt: TGTGCCAGCCGGACAGGGGCGAGTCGTTGGGCTAATGAAAAACTGTTTTTT
cdr3_aa: CASRTGASRWANEKLFF

v_call: TRBV13
j_call: TRBJ1-1
clone_size: few
d_call: TRBD1
cdr3_nt: TGTGCCAGCAGGCCCGGGACAGGGAAGACTGAAGCTTTCTTT
cdr3_aa: CASRPGTGKTEAFF

v_call: TRBV6-5
j_call: TRBJ1-2
clone_size: few
d_call: TRBD1
cdr3_nt: TGTGCCAGCGGGACAGGGGTTGGCTACACCTTC
cdr3_aa: CASGTGVGYTF

v_call: TRBV5-4
j_call: TRBJ2-5
clone_size: NA
d_call: TRBD2
cdr3_nt: TGTGCCAGCAGCTTTACTAGCGGGGGGTACCAAGAGACCCAGTACTTC
cdr3_aa: CASSFTSGGYQETQYF

v_call: TRBV6-5
j_call: TRBJ1-4
clone_size: few
d_call: NA
cdr3_nt: TGTGCCAGCAGTCACACTGCAACTAATGAAAAACTGTTTTTT
cdr3_aa: CASSHTATNEKLFF

v_call: TRBV7-9
j_call: TRBJ1-1
clone_size: few
d_call: TRBD1
cdr3_nt: TGTGCCAGCAGACCCAACAGGGGCCTGAACACTGAAGCTTTCTTT
cdr3_aa: CASRPNRGLNTEAFF

v_call: TRBV9
j_call: TRBJ2-3
clone_size: many
d_call: TRBD1
cdr3_nt: TGTGCCAGCAGCAACAGGGGGGTTAGCACAGATACGCAGTATTTT
cdr3_aa: CASSNRGVSTDTQYF

v_call: TRBV20-1
j_call: TRBJ1-1
clone_size: NA
d_call: NA
cdr3_nt: TGCAGTGCTAAACAGGCGTACACTGAAGCTTTCTTT
cdr3_aa: CSAKQAYTEAFF

v_call: TRBV4-3
j_call: TRBJ2-7
clone_size: few
d_call: NA
cdr3_nt: TGCGCCAGCAGCCAAGAGGAGGGGGCGGGACCCTACGAGCAGTACTTC
cdr3_aa: CASSQEEGAGPYEQYF

v_call: TRBV12-3/TRBV12-4
j_call: TRBJ2-3
clone_size: few
d_call: NA
cdr3_nt: TGTGCCAGCAGTTTGAGTGGGGGTGGGGATACGCAGTATTTT
cdr3_aa: CASSLSGGGDTQYF

v_call: TRBV7-2
j_call: TRBJ2-5
clone_size: NA
d_call: NA
cdr3_nt: TGTGCCAGCAGCTTAGCGGCGACAGAAGAGACCCAGTACTTC
cdr3_aa: CASSLAATEETQYF

v_call: TRBV20-1
j_call: TRBJ1-2
clone_size: few
d_call: NA
cdr3_nt: TGCAGTGTTCGGGACCACTTTATTGATGGCTACACCTTC
cdr3_aa: CSVRDHFIDGYTF

v_call: TRBV7-2
j_call: TRBJ2-5
clone_size: few
d_call: NA
cdr3_nt: TGTGCCAGCAGCACGGACTCATCCGAGACCCAGTACTTC
cdr3_aa: CASSTDSSETQYF

v_call: TRBV20-1
j_call: TRBJ2-3
clone_size: NA
d_call: TRBD1
cdr3_nt: TGCAGTATGACAGGGTCGGGCACAGATACGCAGTATTTT
cdr3_aa: CSMTGSGTDTQYF

v_call: TRBV18
j_call: TRBJ2-3
clone_size: few
d_call: NA
cdr3_nt: TGTGCCAGCTCACCAATGAAAGTACCGGCGCATACGCAGTATTTT
cdr3_aa: CASSPMKVPAHTQYF

v_call: TRBV12-3/TRBV12-4
j_call: TRBJ2-5
clone_size: NA
d_call: NA
cdr3_nt: TGTGCCAGCAGTACCTGGCCCTCAGGGGGGGAGACCCAGTACTTC
cdr3_aa: CASSTWPSGGETQYF

v_call: TRBV5-1
j_call: TRBJ2-3
clone_size: NA
d_call: NA
cdr3_nt: TGCGCCAGCAGCTTGAGGTCGCGGGGAGATACGCAGTACTTT
cdr3_aa: CASSLRSRGDTQYF

v_call: TRBV2
j_call: TRBJ2-7
clone_size: NA
d_call: NA
cdr3_nt: TGTGCCAGCAGTGAGTACCACGAGCAGTACTTC
cdr3_aa: CASSEYHEQYF

v_call: TRBV7-2
j_call: TRBJ1-2
clone_size: many
d_call: NA
cdr3_nt: TGTGCCAGCAGCCCGGACAGAGCCGGCTTTTATGGCTACACCTTC
cdr3_aa: CASSPDRAGFYGYTF

v_call: TRBV11-3
j_call: TRBJ2-1
clone_size: once
d_call: NA
cdr3_nt: TGTGCCAGCAGCTTACCCCTAGGACTCTACAATGAGCAGTTCTTC
cdr3_aa: CASSLPLGLYNEQFF

v_call: TRBV11-2
j_call: TRBJ2-5
clone_size: few
d_call: TRBD2
cdr3_nt: TGTGCCAGCAGCTTTCCGGGACTAGATTACCAGTACTTC
cdr3_aa: CASSFPGLDYQYF